The present T cell receptor (beta chain) was sequenced within a study of identical twins. The CDR3 consists of 14 residues. CDR1 is SGHTA, CDR2 FQGNSA, per germline. Whole-study results and caveats: Models, which agreed with sharing between unrelated individuals, nonetheless underestimated the out-of-frame TCR alpha sharing seen in monozygotic twins. Beta clonotypes that were abundant in cord blood contained fewer insertions, a pattern absent from memory repertoires.

Notes on this clonotype: Its antigen is unknown. One end of the junction varies from germline; a read error may be responsible.

The cDNA had a unique molecular identifier and a template-switch universal primer site. MiXCR was run by TCRdb on the 5' RACE reads, yielding one entry per CDR3 protein. The table shows approximately 490,000 distinct CDR3 sequences, with 20% to 25% occurring only once. The same specimen was also included in a second study, on yellow fever vaccine responses in identical twins.

This sequence joins TRBV7-2 and TRBJ1-4; no definite D call. Sample: CD4+ T cells sorted from blood. This TCR was recovered from a woman in her late teens or twenties in good health. The CDR3 region is CARSLAPREEKLFF. CDR3 sequence (DNA): TGTGCCAGAAGCTTAGCGCCCCGGGAAGAAAAACTGTTTTTT.